The clone carrying this T cell receptor (beta chain) appeared many times. Its antigen is undetermined. Amplification of TCR alpha and beta CDR3 regions from RNA used iRepertoire nested multiplex PCR. One-step reverse transcription and amplification started from roughly 100-400 ng of tissue mRNA or PBMC total RNA. Via MiXCR, TCRdb re-called the multiplex PCR reads, giving one row per CDR3 protein. Among around 190,000 distinct CDR3 sequences listed, about 31% were seen once. This entry comes from a study of glioma-infiltrating T cells. Trimming cost V 5 bases and J 4 bases, with 12 bases left between them. The germline V gene has CDR1 SGHRS and CDR2 YFSETQ. This CDR3 has 13 amino acids. Whole-study results and caveats: Tissue and blood shared very few CDR3 sequences. Tissue-blood divergence was below expectation in non-neoplastic patients, above in gliomas.

The genes are TRBV5-1 and TRBJ1-1; D is perhaps TRBD1 (5 bases). The sequenced sample was glioma tissue, nonneoplastic brain tissue, or PBMCs (not recorded which). The TCR sequence derives from a human donor with low-grade glioma or glioblastoma, undergoing nonglioma brain surgery, or in good health (not recorded which). Written as DNA, the CDR3 is TGCGCCAGCAGGTATGGGGCGGGCACTGAAGCTTTCTTT. Translated: CASRYGAGTEAFF.